The TCR beta chain under discussion was sequenced for a study of control samples from healthy donors and cancer patients. Sequencing was performed with immunoSEQ multiplex PCR; in TCRdb, only in-frame clones are kept and a portion is missing. The data hold 190,000 or so clones, with approximately 95% observed a single time. Sequences were obtained from blood. This TCR came from a man aged 18 to 30 in good health.

The CDR3 DNA sequence: TGCGCCAGCAGCCCCCTCCTTGCTGGGGCCAACGTCCTGACTTTC. The encoded protein is CASSPLLAGANVLTF. The rearrangement joins TRBV5-1 to TRBJ2-6; D gene ambiguous. Germline assignment: CDR1 SGHRS and CDR2 YFSETQ. The CDR3 runs to 15 residues. Trimming stripped 4 bases from V and 2 bases from J, with 10 bases between.